This is a list of T cell receptor beta chains from one sample in a study of identical twins. TCRdb analysed the 5' RACE reads with MiXCR anew, one entry per CDR3 protein. The sample records hundreds of thousands of distinct CDR3 sequences, around 6% being singletons. The material sequenced was naive T cells sorted from blood. These receptors all come from a man aged 18-30 years in good health. CDR3s include the opening cysteine and the closing phenylalanine or tryptophan.

TRBJ2-5 TRBV10-3 CAKTAGAETQYF
TRBJ1-2 TRBV12-3/TRBV12-4 CASSSGQVANYGYTF
TRBJ2-1 TRBV20-1 CSASVAGINNEQFF
TRBJ2-1 TRBV27 CASSAGLAFTYNEQFF
TRBJ2-1 TRBV20-1 CSAPHGTSFNEQFF
TRBJ1-6 TRBV5-6 CASSRGQASPLHF
TRBJ2-7 TRBV6-2/TRBV6-3 CASSWDGTVYEQYF
TRBJ2-1 TRBV3-1 CASSPRDRGFNEQFF
TRBJ2-2 TRBV29-1 CSVGLFTGELFF
TRBJ2-2 TRBV20-1 CSAPFQNTGELFF
TRBJ2-3 TRBV20-1 CSARTGTAADTQYF
TRBJ2-2 TRBV7-3 CASSLTRESGELFF
TRBJ1-5 TRBV19 CASSAGTQHF
TRBJ2-5 TRBV28 CASSARSGEETQYF
TRBJ2-7 TRBV29-1 CSVRQDEQYF
TRBJ2-1 TRBV12-3/TRBV12-4 CASTFSPANEQFF
TRBJ2-5 TRBV5-1 CASRVAGFQETQYF
TRBJ2-1 TRBV12-3/TRBV12-4 CASSLDGLAGGAEQFF
TRBJ2-2 TRBV14 CASSQVRNTGELFF
TRBJ2-5 TRBV9 CASSPGTSGRGQETQYF
TRBJ2-3 TRBV4-2 CASSPYRASTDTQYF
TRBJ2-2 TRBV6-1 CASSLTGTFTGELFF
TRBJ2-7 TRBV10-3 CAISLAGEQYF
TRBJ2-1 TRBV5-1 CASSTQGNLAVNEQFF